Listed here are 10 T cell receptor beta chains from one sample, sequenced in a study of shared clonotypes between healthy human individuals. Method: immunoSEQ multiplex PCR; TCRdb's copy keeps in-frame clones and lacks some. The sample holds 2 million to 3 million clones, more than 90% seen once. The sequenced sample consisted of naive CD4+ T cells sorted from blood. The sample's subset: CD45RA+ positively selected. Receptors were obtained from a man aged 18 to 29 in good health.

The rearrangement joins TRBV5-6 to TRBJ2-3; TRBD1 matches 10 bases. J lost 2 bases, V lost 0 bases, and 6 bases had no gene match. CDR3 size: 17 residues. Germline CDR1 and CDR2: SGHDT and YYEEEE. The chain's CDR3 is CASSLERDRGFTDTQYF. As DNA, the CDR3 is TGTGCCAGCAGCTTGGAGCGGGACAGGGGATTCACAGATACGCAGTATTTT.

The J gene is TRBJ1-4, the V gene TRBV2; possible D gene TRBD1, 5 bases. The CDR3 has 15 amino acids. CDR1 SNHLY and CDR2 FYNNEI come from the germline V gene. With 3 bases removed from V and 7 bases from J, the gap between germline ends came to 15 bases. CDR3 amino acids: CASSESGLTIEKLFF. The DNA for the CDR3 is TGTGCCAGCAGTGAGTCGGGACTGACGATTGAAAAACTGTTTTTT.

The rearrangement links TRBV5-1 to TRBJ2-1; weak D call: TRBD1 (6 bases). CDR1 is SGHRS and CDR2 is YFSETQ in the germline V gene. The V gene lost 7 bases and the J gene lost 5 bases, with 10 bases spanning the gap. The CDR3 covers 12 residues. In DNA, the CDR3 is TGCGCCAGCGCGGACAGAAACAATGAGCAGTTCTTC. It codes for CASADRNNEQFF.

V gene TRBV11-2 combines with J gene TRBJ2-3, with 7 positions matching TRBD1. Germline CDR1 is SGHAT and CDR2 is FQNNGV. The CDR3 totals 14 residues. After removal of 1 base from V and 4 bases from J, the junction contained 2 bases not matched to a gene. The CDR3 loop reads CASSLGGGSDTQYF. CDR3 DNA: TGTGCCAGCAGCTTAGGAGGGGGCTCAGATACGCAGTATTTT.

The V call is TRBV2, the J call TRBJ2-2; 9 bases line up with TRBD1. J lost 7 bases, V lost 7 bases, and 7 bases had no gene match. The CDR3 contains 14 residues. The germline gives CDR1 SNHLY, CDR2 FYNNEI. CDR3 in amino acids: CASTLTGGHGELFF. CDR3 in DNA: TGTGCCAGCACCCTTACAGGGGGCCACGGGGAGCTGTTTTTT.

V usage is TRBV11-2 and J usage is TRBJ1-2; a weak D match, TRBD1 (6 bases). CDR3 size: 14 residues. The V gene's germline CDR1 is SGHAT and CDR2 FQNNGV. Trimming removed 6 bases at V and 4 bases at J, with 15 bases between. In nucleotides, the CDR3 is TGTGCCAGCAGACAATTGACAGGACCCTATGGCTACACCTTC. Its translation: CASRQLTGPYGYTF.

The chain carries TRBV5-1 and TRBJ2-1; 11 bases line up with TRBD2. V lost 0 bases, J lost 2 bases, and 4 bases stayed unmatched. Per the germline V gene, CDR1 is SGHRS and CDR2 is YFSETQ. The CDR3 has 17 amino acids. In DNA, the CDR3 is TGCGCCAGCAGCTTGGCGGGACTAGCGGACCCCTACAATGAGCAGTTCTTC. It translates to CASSLAGLADPYNEQFF.

The V call is TRBV7-2, the J call TRBJ2-1, with 14 bases lining up with TRBD2. V was pared by 0 bases and J by 15 bases, with 1 base of the junction left unmatched. CDR1 is SGHTA and CDR2 is FQGNSA in the germline V gene. The CDR3 contains 13 residues. CDR3 DNA: TGTGCCAGCAGCTTAGCGGGACTAGCGGGAGCGTTCTTC. Translation gives CASSLAGLAGAFF.

In the case of this clone: Other DNA variants within this sample encode the same CDR3. The CDR3 DNA reads TGTGCCAGTAGTATCACGGGACAGGGAAACTATGGCTACACCTTC. It codes for CASSITGQGNYGYTF. This rearrangement joins TRBV19 to TRBJ1-2, with 9 bases that match TRBD1. Germline CDR1 reads LNHDA; CDR2 reads SQIVND (reference sequence). The CDR3 sequence is 15 residues long. Unmatched junction bases numbered 4, after V lost 3 bases and J lost 2 bases.

The chain employs TRBV30 and TRBJ2-2; 10 positions match TRBD2. With V trimmed by 2 bases and J by 9 bases, 9 bases remained unmatched. There are 15 residues in the CDR3. Germline V gene sequence: CDR1 GTSNPN, CDR2 SVGIG (reference sequence). The CDR3 region has the DNA TGTGCCTGGAGTCAGGCTAGCGGGGGAGGAAGGGAGCTGTTTTTT. Protein sequence: CAWSQASGGGRELFF.